Following are 22 T cell receptor beta chains from one sample sequenced in a study of blood T cell repertoires in COVID-19. Sequencing used immunoSEQ multiplex PCR; TCRdb keeps in-frame clones, though not all of them. The sample shows some 130,000 clones, 75% to 90% of them seen only once. What was sequenced was peripheral blood. These receptors originate from a man between 65 and 85 years old with acute or convalescent COVID-19.

This clone was seen just once. The chain couples TRBV18 to TRBJ2-7; the D is unclear. CDR1 KGHSH and CDR2 LQKENI come from the germline V gene. V was cut by 3 bases and J by 2 bases, with 11 bases left in between. CDR3 size: 14 residues. In DNA form, the CDR3 reads TGTGCCAGCTCACCGAGCTCCGTTACCTACGAGCAGTACTTC. This sequence encodes CASSPSSVTYEQYF.

The chain recombines TRBV5-5 with TRBJ1-2; TRBD1 matches at 9 bases. The CDR3 is made up of 14 amino acids. The trim removed 5 bases at V and 6 bases at J, leaving 8 bases unmatched. Germline V CDR1 and CDR2: SGHKS, YYEKEE (reference sequence). This chain's CDR3 is CASSPWTGVDGYTF. For the CDR3, the DNA is TGTGCCAGCAGTCCCTGGACAGGGGTGGATGGCTACACCTTC.

This chain uses TRBV28 with TRBJ2-7, with 7 bases aligning to TRBD1. V shed 5 bases and J 6 bases; nucleotides not matched to a gene: 7. Germline V gives CDR1 MDHEN, CDR2 SYDVKM. The CDR3 totals 13 residues. As DNA, the CDR3 is TGTGCCAGCAGTGCGACAGGGTCTAGCGAGCAGTACTTC. Its translation: CASSATGSSEQYF.

V and J are TRBV5-6 and TRBJ2-1, with 7 bases lining up with TRBD1. V shed 2 bases, J shed 15 bases, and the junction held 5 bases outside the gene matches. Germline CDR1 SGHDT, CDR2 YYEEEE. CDR3 length: 11 amino acids. In DNA form, the CDR3 reads TGTGCCAGCAGCTTACAGGGGTTTGCGTTCTTC. Translation gives CASSLQGFAFF.

This clone was observed a few times. The chain is built from TRBV7-6 and TRBJ2-7, with TRBD2 as a possible D gene (7 bases). The CDR3 is made up of 14 amino acids. Germline-derived CDR1 and CDR2 are SGHVS and FNYEAQ. Between the trimmed V and J ends, which lost 2 bases and 5 bases, there was a span of 13 bases. CDR3 protein: CASSLFGGRNEQYF. The CDR3 DNA follows: TGTGCCAGCAGCTTATTCGGGGGGCGCAACGAGCAGTACTTC.

The chain carries TRBV30 and TRBJ1-1; TRBD1 might be the D (5 bases). The CDR3 sequence is 13 residues long. The germline V gene has CDR1 GTSNPN and CDR2 SVGIG (reference sequence). V was trimmed by 2 bases and J by 1 base, leaving 8 bases between them. CDR3 DNA: TGTGCCTGGAGTTTTACAGGGAACACTGAAGCTTTCTTT. It is translated as CAWSFTGNTEAFF.

This clone came up once. The V and J genes are TRBV5-6 and TRBJ1-2; 8 bases match TRBD1. The junction had 1 base not matched to a gene; V was cut back by 3 bases and J by 3 bases. The CDR3 runs 13 residues. Germline lookup yields CDR1 SGHDT and CDR2 YYEEEE. CDR3 coding DNA: TGTGCCAGCAGCTCGGACAGGGACTATGGCTACACCTTC. It translates to CASSSDRDYGYTF.

This clone has a handful of counts. This sequence joins TRBV2 and TRBJ2-3, with 7 nucleotides matching TRBD2. The CDR3 runs to 15 residues. The V gene end was trimmed by 3 bases and the J gene end by 7 bases; junction bases not matched to a gene: 10. Germline values: CDR1 SNHLY, CDR2 FYNNEI. This CDR3 is CASSDAAGYRNTQYF. CDR3 coding DNA: TGTGCCAGCAGTGATGCAGCGGGGTATAGAAATACGCAGTATTTT.

This clone was recorded once. The chain couples TRBV28 to TRBJ2-6; possibly TRBD1 for D (6 bases). The CDR3 runs 16 residues. Germline loops: CDR1 MDHEN, CDR2 SYDVKM. V shed 6 bases and J shed 0 bases, with 12 bases lying between them. CDR3 residues: CASRVGQYSGANVLTF. DNA for the CDR3: TGTGCCAGCAGGGTTGGACAGTACTCTGGGGCCAACGTCCTGACTTTC.

The rearrangement joins TRBV5-8 to TRBJ1-4; TRBD1 is a possible D gene (6 bases). V dropped 7 bases and J dropped 2 bases, with 12 bases sitting between them. The CDR3 totals 14 residues. Germline V gives CDR1 SGHTS, CDR2 YDEGEE. CDR3 coding DNA: TGTGCCAGCGGCCACAGGGCTACTAATGAAAAACTGTTTTTT. Its translation: CASGHRATNEKLFF.

The rearrangement uses TRBV2 and TRBJ1-4; no clear D gene. The germline CDR1 and CDR2 sequences are SNHLY and FYNNEI. The CDR3 totals 15 residues. Trimming took off 3 bases at V and 4 bases at J, with 12 bases between the two ends. In nucleotides, the CDR3 is TGTGCCAGCAGTGAGGGAGGGCCATATAATGAAAAACTGTTTTTT. This codes for CASSEGGPYNEKLFF.

The CDR3 DNA follows: TGCGCCAGCAGCCAAGACACGAAAACGGGGGGCTACACCTTC. Its protein is CASSQDTKTGGYTF. The chain joins TRBV4-1 to TRBJ1-2; D gene uncertain. V lost 0 bases and J lost 8, with 13 bases in between. The germline V gene has CDR1 MGHRA and CDR2 YSYEKL. This CDR3 has 14 amino acids.

V and J are TRBV14 and TRBJ1-1, with 7 bases identical to TRBD1. Looked up from germline, CDR1 is SGHDN and CDR2 is FVKESK. The CDR3 loop spans 14 amino acids. V dropped 0 bases and J dropped 6; count of bases not matched to a gene: 4. CDR3: CASSQETGPAEAFF. CDR3 bases: TGTGCCAGCAGCCAAGAGACAGGGCCGGCTGAAGCTTTCTTT.

The chain is built from TRBV10-3 and TRBJ1-6, with a tentative D call TRBD1 (5 bases). Germline loops: CDR1 ENHRY, CDR2 SYGVKD. The CDR3 has 15 amino acids. V dropped 4 bases and J dropped 6 bases, with 13 bases sitting between them. The CDR3 sequence: CAISGLDQGNSPLHF. For the CDR3, the DNA is TGTGCCATCAGTGGTCTGGACCAGGGTAATTCACCCCTCCACTTT.

V gene TRBV27 combines with J gene TRBJ2-7, with TRBD1 as a possible D gene (6 bases). Between the trimmed V and J ends, which lost 6 bases and 2 bases, there was a span of 11 bases. In germline, CDR1 is MNHEY, CDR2 SMNVEV (reference sequence). This CDR3 is built from 13 residues. In DNA, the CDR3 is TGTGCCAGCAGCCCCGGACAGACCTACGAGCAGTACTTC. This encodes CASSPGQTYEQYF.

CDR3 nucleotide sequence: TGTGCCAGCAGGGCGGACAGGAACACCGGGGAGCTGTTTTTT. This encodes CASRADRNTGELFF. V gene TRBV2 combines with J gene TRBJ2-2; a weak D match, TRBD1 (6 bases). V gave up 6 bases and J gave up 1 base, with 9 bases separating them. CDR1 and CDR2 (germline): SNHLY, FYNNEI. The CDR3 contains 14 residues.

This clone occurred once. The rearrangement uses TRBV11-3 and TRBJ2-3, with no clear D. The germline V and J ends were trimmed by 9 bases and 1 base, with 11 bases remaining between them. CDR3 length: 13 amino acids. Germline-derived CDR1 and CDR2 are SGHNT and YENEEA. The CDR3 region has the DNA TGTGCCAGTAGTCTCCCCGGCACAGATACGCAGTATTTT. Translating it yields CASSLPGTDTQYF.

The chain employs TRBV3-1 (or the pseudogene TRBV3-2) and TRBJ1-6, with TRBD1 identical over 7 bases. Germline V gene sequence: CDR1 LGHDT, CDR2 YNNKEL (reference sequence). The CDR3 is made up of 14 amino acids. Germline trimming cut 6 bases from V and 7 bases from J; bases unmatched to any gene: 6. DNA for the CDR3: TGTGCCAGCAGGTCTAGGGACAGAAATTCACCCCTCCACTTT. It encodes CASRSRDRNSPLHF.

This chain connects TRBV9 to TRBJ2-5; 8 bases match TRBD1. Losses at the gene ends were 2 bases for V and 4 bases for J; bases not matched to a gene: 7. CDR3 size: 15 residues. Germline values: CDR1 SGDLS, CDR2 YYNGEE. CDR3 region: CASSVFDRGRETQYF. For the CDR3, the DNA is TGTGCCAGCAGCGTCTTCGACAGGGGACGAGAGACCCAGTACTTC.

This clone was detected only a few times. The CDR3 region has the DNA TGTGCCAGCAGTGAAGTATTCGGGGGGCGAGATGGCTACACCTTC. Translation: CASSEVFGGRDGYTF. V and J are TRBV2 and TRBJ1-2; a weak D match, TRBD1 (6 bases). There are 15 residues in the CDR3. Germline CDR1 reads SNHLY; CDR2 reads FYNNEI. Trimming removed 1 base from V and 6 bases from J, with 15 bases in between.

In DNA, the CDR3 is TGCGCCAGCAGCTTGGTGGGCAGGGGCTCCGAGCAGTACTTC. Translating it yields CASSLVGRGSEQYF. The genes are TRBV5-1 and TRBJ2-7, with D possibly being TRBD1 (6 bases). The CDR3 contains 14 residues. Germline values: CDR1 SGHRS, CDR2 YFSETQ. V lost 0 bases and J 6 bases, leaving 13 bases between the germline ends.

The chain employs TRBV6-6 and TRBJ2-7; 8 bases match TRBD1. V was clipped by 6 bases and J by 6 bases; unmatched bases: 10. The CDR3 extends over 14 amino acids. From germline, CDR1 is MNHNY and CDR2 SVGAGI (reference sequence). As DNA, the CDR3 is TGTGCCAGCAGCTTGGACAGGGTATTCTCCGAGCAGTACTTC. It specifies CASSLDRVFSEQYF.